The 15 T cell receptor beta chains below all came from one sample that was sequenced in a study of liver allograft versus peripheral blood T cells. Study overall: Hepatic allograft T cell receptor repertoires were evaluated relative to those present in recipients' peripheral blood.

TCRdb fed the reads into MiXCR, producing one record per CDR3 protein. The table has 1,400 or so distinct CDR3 sequences, about 14% seen once. These receptors were taken from a human patient who had a liver transplant. Some of the T cells might come from the graft donor.

As regards this clonotype: A single base is all that separates this from a far larger clone, so a read error is likely. The chain carries TRBV20-1 and TRBJ1-2; 9 nucleotides agree with TRBD1. CDR1 and CDR2 (germline): DFQATT, SNEGSKA (reference sequence). The CDR3 length is 16 residues. Written as DNA, the CDR3 is TGCAGCGTTGATGGGTCCGGGACAGGGCTTAACTATGGCTACACCTTC. As protein: CSVDGSGTGLNYGYTF.

This clonotype is labeled large. The chain uses TRBV7-2 and TRBJ1-1; possibly TRBD1 for D (5 bases). This CDR3 has 15 amino acids. Germline CDR1 reads SGHTA; CDR2 reads FQGNSA. The V end lost 5 bases, the J end lost 1 base, and 14 bases lay between the germline ends. CDR3 amino acids: CASSPRTLPNTEAFF. The CDR3 DNA reads as TGTGCCAGCAGCCCCCGGACACTCCCGAACACTGAAGCTTTCTTT. Supplemented by reference TRBV7-2 and TRBJ1-1, the full variable domain reads GAGVSQSPSNKVTEKGKDVELRCDPISGHTALYWYRQSLGQGLEFLIYFQGNSAPDKSGLPSDRFSAERTGGSVSTLTIQRTQQEDSAVYLCASSPRTLPNTEAFFGQGTRLTVV.

CDR3 sequence: CSARDSKGGNTIYF. The CDR3 DNA follows: TGCAGTGCTAGAGATAGTAAGGGGGGAAACACCATATATTTT. The chain joins TRBV20-1 to TRBJ1-3; weak D call: TRBD1 (5 bases). Germline-derived CDR1 and CDR2 are DFQATT and SNEGSKA (reference sequence). The V and J ends lost 0 bases and 4 bases respectively, with 10 bases between them. The CDR3 is made up of 14 amino acids.

This clonotype is large by share. J is TRBJ1-1 and V is TRBV19; no clear D. V was clipped by 6 bases and J by 1 base, with 9 bases between them. The CDR3 contains 13 residues. The germline gives CDR1 LNHDA, CDR2 SQIVND (reference sequence). Written as DNA, the CDR3 is TGTGCCAGTAGGGACCAGGCGAACACTGAAGCTTTCTTT. It specifies CASRDQANTEAFF.

This clonotype ranks as medium-sized. V and J are TRBV28 and TRBJ2-1; TRBD1 aligns across 8 bases. This CDR3 region has 15 residues. V shed 3 bases and J 9 bases; nucleotides not matched to a gene: 10. From germline, CDR1 is MDHEN and CDR2 SYDVKM. The CDR3 here is CASSFGRGRITEQFF. The CDR3 DNA follows: TGTGCCAGCAGTTTCGGCAGGGGGCGCATCACTGAGCAGTTCTTC.

This clonotype is categorized as medium-sized (0.01 to 0.1%). V and J are TRBV6-1 and TRBJ1-5, with 9 bases fitting TRBD1. Germline lookup yields CDR1 MNHNS and CDR2 SASEGT. The CDR3 contains 17 residues. V shed 7 bases, J shed 1 base, and the junction held 11 bases outside the gene matches. DNA of the CDR3: TGTGCCAGCATGGGACAGGGAAGGGGTAGGAGCAATCAGCCCCAGCATTTT. This codes for CASMGQGRGRSNQPQHF.

The rearrangement uses TRBV20-1 and TRBJ1-5; D might be TRBD1 (5 bases). The CDR3 extends over 15 amino acids. The V gene lost 0 bases and the J gene lost 4 bases, with 13 bases spanning the gap. Germline V gene data show CDR1 as DFQATT and CDR2 as SNEGSKA (reference sequence). The CDR3 reads CSAREGVAENQPQHF. The DNA of the CDR3 is TGCAGTGCTAGAGAAGGGGTCGCGGAGAATCAGCCCCAGCATTTT.

J is TRBJ1-6 and V is TRBV30; perhaps TRBD1 as D (5 bases). The V and J ends lost 3 bases and 9 bases respectively, with 12 bases between them. Germline CDR1 GTSNPN, CDR2 SVGIG (reference sequence). The CDR3 covers 13 residues. CDR3 residues: CAWRGDGSSPLHF. For the CDR3, the DNA is TGTGCCTGGAGGGGGGACGGATCTTCACCCCTCCACTTT.

V is TRBV12-3 or TRBV12-4 and J is TRBJ1-5; the D gene is possibly TRBD1 (5 bases). Trimming shortened V by 1 base and J by 3 bases, and 10 bases separated the two germline ends. The CDR3 has 15 residues. In nucleotides, the CDR3 is TGTGCCAGCAGTTTAGTAGGAGGGACCAATCAGCCCCAGCATTTT. It is translated as CASSLVGGTNQPQHF.

The chain employs TRBV2 and TRBJ2-4; 10 nucleotides align to TRBD1. This CDR3 region has 15 residues. In germline, CDR1 is SNHLY, CDR2 FYNNEI. Unmatched junction bases numbered 9, after V lost 6 bases and J lost 7 bases. CDR3 sequence: CASSGTGTGENIQYF. Here the CDR3 DNA reads TGTGCCAGCAGCGGAACCGGGACAGGGGAGAACATTCAGTACTTC.

Points on this clonotype: This is likely an artifact of a read error, given a far larger clone one base away. Here the CDR3 reads CASSYGAGGGGFGKLFF. The CDR3 DNA sequence: TGTGCCAGCAGTTACGGGGCGGGCGGAGGAGGTTTCGGGAAACTGTTTTTT. V usage is TRBV6-5 and J usage is TRBJ1-4; a weak D match, TRBD1 (5 bases). The CDR3 has 17 amino acids. In germline, CDR1 is MNHEY, CDR2 SVGAGI. The V gene lost 2 bases and the J gene lost 11 bases, with 24 bases spanning the gap.

Sample share makes this clonotype large (0.1 to 1%). The genes are TRBV7-2 and TRBJ1-1; no clear D gene. This CDR3 comprises 11 residues. The germline gives CDR1 SGHTA, CDR2 FQGNSA. V lost 5 bases and J lost 1, with 2 bases in between. CDR3 residues: CASSENTEAFF. The CDR3 DNA sequence: TGTGCCAGCAGCGAGAACACTGAAGCTTTCTTT. Drawing the rest from reference TRBV7-2 and TRBJ1-1, the complete variable domain is GAGVSQSPSNKVTEKGKDVELRCDPISGHTALYWYRQSLGQGLEFLIYFQGNSAPDKSGLPSDRFSAERTGGSVSTLTIQRTQQEDSAVYLCASSENTEAFFGQGTRLTVV.

This clonotype is classed as large. The genes are TRBV18 and TRBJ1-2; D is perhaps TRBD1 (5 bases). Trimming left V 2 bases short and J 3 bases short, with 10 bases between. This CDR3 spans 14 amino acids. Germline-derived CDR1 and CDR2 are KGHSH and LQKENI. The CDR3 DNA is TGTGCCAGCTCACCATCGGGCAGGGACTATGGCTACACCTTC. This gives the protein CASSPSGRDYGYTF.

This clonotype counts as medium-sized. The chain employs TRBV6-2 or TRBV6-3 and TRBJ1-5; D uncertain. Germline-derived CDR1 and CDR2 are MNHEY and SVGEGT. The CDR3 sequence is 14 residues long. V lost 2 bases and J lost 2, with 7 bases in between. CDR3 residues: CASSYGEGNQPQHF. CDR3 nucleotide sequence: TGTGCCAGCAGTTACGGGGAGGGCAATCAGCCCCAGCATTTT.

By sample fraction, this clonotype is large. The V call is TRBV15, the J call TRBJ1-1; TRBD1 matches at 12 bases. There are 15 residues in the CDR3. The germline gives CDR1 LNHNV, CDR2 YYDKDF (reference sequence). Unmatched junction bases numbered 4, after V lost 1 base and J lost 7 bases. The CDR3 loop is CATSRAGTGGNEAFF. In nucleotides, the CDR3 is TGTGCCACCAGCAGAGCCGGGACAGGGGGCAATGAAGCTTTCTTT.